The clone carrying this T cell receptor (beta chain) occurred many times. This specimen belongs to a study of Graves' ophthalmopathy and Graves' hyperthyroidism. Deletions cut 6 bases from V and 3 bases from J, with 12 bases between. CDR3 length: 13 residues. Germline loops: CDR1 SEHNR, CDR2 FQNEAQ (reference sequence). The authors amplified TCR beta CDR3 regions, and they did so from RNA transcripts for repertoire sequencing. Second-round multiplex PCR came after a first-round RT-PCR that employed HTBI primers. One entry per CDR3 protein, called by TCRdb with MiXCR from the multiplex PCR reads. The table has about 400,000 distinct CDR3 sequences, 20% to 25% seen once.

The source material was peripheral blood. The receptor's source is a woman aged 18-29 years with stable Graves' hyperthyroidism. The chain joins TRBV7-9 to TRBJ2-7; D assignment may be TRBD1 or TRBD2 (5 bases each). CDR3 region: CASSYGTHYEQYF. The CDR3 DNA sequence: TGTGCCAGCAGTTACGGGACGCACTACGAGCAGTACTTC.